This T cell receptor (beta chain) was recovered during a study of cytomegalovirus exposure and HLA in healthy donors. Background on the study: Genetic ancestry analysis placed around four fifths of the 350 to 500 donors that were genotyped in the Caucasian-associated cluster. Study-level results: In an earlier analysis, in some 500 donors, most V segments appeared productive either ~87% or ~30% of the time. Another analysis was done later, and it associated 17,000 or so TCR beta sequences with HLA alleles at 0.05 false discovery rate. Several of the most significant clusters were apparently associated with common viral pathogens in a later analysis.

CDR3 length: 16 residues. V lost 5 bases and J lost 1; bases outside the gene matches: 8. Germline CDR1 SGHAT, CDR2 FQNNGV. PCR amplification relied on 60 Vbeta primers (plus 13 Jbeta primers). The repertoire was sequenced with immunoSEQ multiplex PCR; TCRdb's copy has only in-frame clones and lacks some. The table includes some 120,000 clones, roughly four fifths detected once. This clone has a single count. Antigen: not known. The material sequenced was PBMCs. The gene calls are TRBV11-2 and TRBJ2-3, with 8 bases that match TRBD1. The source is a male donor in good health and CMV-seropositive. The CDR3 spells CASSQKTGAGTDTQYF. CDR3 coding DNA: TGTGCCAGCAGCCAGAAGACAGGGGCGGGCACAGATACGCAGTATTTT.